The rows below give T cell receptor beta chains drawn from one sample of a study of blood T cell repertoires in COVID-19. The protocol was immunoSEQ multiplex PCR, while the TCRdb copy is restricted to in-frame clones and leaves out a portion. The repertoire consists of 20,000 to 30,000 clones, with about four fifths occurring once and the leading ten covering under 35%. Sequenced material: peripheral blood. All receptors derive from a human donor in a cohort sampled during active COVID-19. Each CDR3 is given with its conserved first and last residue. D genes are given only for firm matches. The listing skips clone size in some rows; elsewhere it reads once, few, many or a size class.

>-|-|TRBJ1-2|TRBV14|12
CASSQALSGYTF
TGTGCCAGCAGCCAAGCCTTGAGTGGCTACACCTTC
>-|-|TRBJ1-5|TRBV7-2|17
CASSLLEGSYSNQPQHF
TGTGCCAGCAGCTTATTAGAGGGATCCTATAGCAATCAGCCCCAGCATTTT
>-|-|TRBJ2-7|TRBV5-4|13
CASSSQQGREQYF
TGTGCCAGCAGCTCCCAACAGGGACGCGAGCAGTACTTC
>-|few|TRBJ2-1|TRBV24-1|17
CATSDRTRRGGYNEQFF
TGTGCCACCAGTGACCGAACCCGACGGGGAGGATACAATGAGCAGTTCTTC
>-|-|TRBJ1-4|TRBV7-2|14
CASSPRRGNEKLFF
TGTGCCAGCAGCCCTAGGAGAGGGAATGAAAAACTGTTTTTT
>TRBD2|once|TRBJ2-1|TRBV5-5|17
CASSKGLAGGAPNEQFF
TGTGCCAGCAGCAAAGGACTAGCGGGAGGTGCCCCAAATGAGCAGTTCTTC
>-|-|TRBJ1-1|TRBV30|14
CAWSAQGGGTEAFF
TGTGCCTGGAGTGCCCAGGGCGGGGGCACTGAAGCTTTCTTT
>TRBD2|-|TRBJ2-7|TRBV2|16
CASKGGRTSGHYEQYF
TGTGCCAGCAAGGGGGGGAGGACTAGCGGGCACTACGAGCAGTACTTC
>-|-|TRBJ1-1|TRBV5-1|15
CASSLVFGRTAEAFF
TGCGCCAGCAGCTTGGTATTTGGCCGTACCGCTGAAGCTTTCTTT
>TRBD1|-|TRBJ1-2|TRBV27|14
CASSWRQGVYGYTF
TGTGCCAGCAGTTGGAGACAGGGGGTTTATGGCTACACCTTC
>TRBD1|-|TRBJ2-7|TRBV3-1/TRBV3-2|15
CASSQAGTGVGEQYF
TGTGCCAGCAGCCAGGCCGGGACAGGGGTTGGCGAGCAGTACTTC
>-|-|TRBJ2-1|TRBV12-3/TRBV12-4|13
CASSRSGVPEQFF
TGTGCCAGCAGTCGCAGCGGAGTCCCTGAGCAGTTCTTC
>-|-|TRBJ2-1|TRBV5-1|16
CASSLAVGRGLDEQFF
TGCGCCAGCAGCTTGGCCGTCGGTCGGGGGTTGGATGAGCAGTTCTTC
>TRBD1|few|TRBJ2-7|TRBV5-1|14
CASLRQGNLIKQYF
TGCGCCAGCCTAAGACAGGGTAATCTCATCAAGCAGTACTTC
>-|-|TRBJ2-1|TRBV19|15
CASSIDVSGHNEQFF
TGTGCCAGTAGTATAGATGTTTCGGGTCATAATGAGCAGTTCTTC
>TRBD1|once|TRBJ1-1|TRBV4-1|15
CASSQDNRGNTEAFF
TGCGCCAGCAGCCAAGACAACAGGGGGAACACTGAAGCTTTCTTT
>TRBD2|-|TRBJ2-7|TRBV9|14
CASSVVGDGGEQYF
TGTGCCAGCAGCGTAGTAGGGGACGGGGGGGAGCAGTACTTC
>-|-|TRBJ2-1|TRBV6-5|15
CASSYGGAPYNEQFF
TGTGCCAGCAGTTACGGGGGGGCCCCCTACAATGAGCAGTTCTTC
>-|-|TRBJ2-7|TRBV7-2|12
CASSLARTKQYF
TGTGCCAGCAGCTTAGCTAGGACTAAGCAGTACTTC
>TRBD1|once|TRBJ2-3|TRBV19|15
CASSTPGQGIDTQYF
TGTGCCAGTAGTACTCCGGGACAGGGTATAGATACGCAGTATTTT